These 10 T cell receptor beta chains were all obtained from the same sample, sequenced in a study of response to subunit inactivated influenza vaccine. TCRdb recomputed calls from the RT-PCR reads with MiXCR, one row per CDR3 protein. The sample shows approximately 730,000 distinct CDR3 sequences, roughly 14% of them seen only once. Sequencing used PBMCs from blood, obtained 14 to 15 days before vaccination. The receptors here all came from a man aged 50 or older who received an inactivated influenza vaccine.

This clonotype was observed a handful of times. This chain connects TRBV4-2 to TRBJ1-2, with D possibly TRBD1 on 6 matching bases. The V gene's germline CDR1 is LGHNA and CDR2 YNFKEQ. The V end lost 0 bases, the J end lost 4 bases, and 24 bases lay between the germline ends. There are 19 residues in the CDR3. DNA of the CDR3: TGTGCCAGCAGCCAAGATCCAGTCGGGGGCACAGGGCTGCGCTATGGCTACACCTTC. As protein: CASSQDPVGGTGLRYGYTF.

This chain links TRBV7-2 with TRBJ2-7; D unresolved. The CDR3 runs 15 residues. V lost 5 bases, J lost 0 bases, and 14 bases lay in between. Germline values: CDR1 SGHTA, CDR2 FQGNSA. CDR3 protein: CASSRASGSSYEQYF. CDR3 bases: TGTGCCAGCAGCCGAGCCTCAGGTAGCTCCTACGAGCAGTACTTC. Full variable domain (remainder filled in from reference TRBV7-2 and TRBJ2-7): GAGVSQSPSNKVTEKGKDVELRCDPISGHTALYWYRQSLGQGLEFLIYFQGNSAPDKSGLPSDRFSAERTGGSVSTLTIQRTQQEDSAVYLCASSRASGSSYEQYFGPGTRLTVT.

The CDR3, as DNA: TGCAGTGCTAGTCGGGTCTCCAGGTTTGCCTCCTACGAGCAGTACTTC. Translation gives CSASRVSRFASYEQYF. The gene calls are TRBV20-1 and TRBJ2-7; D gene uncertain. Per the germline V gene, CDR1 is DFQATT and CDR2 is SNEGSKA (reference sequence). V was trimmed by 3 bases and J by 0 bases, leaving 18 bases between them. The CDR3 runs 16 residues.

The gene calls are TRBV4-1 and TRBJ2-1; TRBD1 agrees at 9 bases. Germline V lookup: CDR1 MGHRA, CDR2 YSYEKL. J gave up 3 bases and V 1 base, and 4 bases lay outside the gene matches. This CDR3 spans 16 amino acids. The CDR3 sequence is CASSQVGTGRYNEQFF. CDR3 nucleotide sequence: TGCGCCAGCAGCCAAGTAGGGACAGGGCGCTACAATGAGCAGTTCTTC.

There are a few counts of this clonotype. The V call is TRBV12-3 or TRBV12-4, the J call TRBJ1-4, with D possibly matching TRBD1 (5 bases). CDR3 length equals 13 residues. Trimming took off 7 bases at V and 6 bases at J, with 12 bases between the two ends. The CDR3 here is CASTPDSYEKLFF. CDR3 in DNA: TGTGCCAGCACCCCCGACAGTTATGAAAAACTGTTTTTT.

This clonotype showed up just a few times. This sequence joins TRBV7-3 and TRBJ1-1, with D unresolved. There are 13 residues in the CDR3. Germline loops: CDR1 SGHTA, CDR2 FQGTGA. V dropped 0 bases and J dropped 3 bases, with 5 bases sitting between them. The CDR3 DNA follows: TGTGCCAGCAGCTTAACAGAGGACACTGAAGCTTTCTTT. Protein sequence: CASSLTEDTEAFF.

The CDR3 reads CASSLSLVGANVLTF. DNA of the CDR3: TGTGCCAGCAGTTTATCCCTTGTTGGGGCCAACGTCCTGACTTTC. The chain employs TRBV27 and TRBJ2-6; no clear D. CDR1 MNHEY and CDR2 SMNVEV come from the germline V gene (reference sequence). The CDR3 length is 15 residues. V dropped 0 bases and J dropped 3 bases, with 6 bases sitting between them.

This clonotype was found many times. V usage is TRBV4-1 and J usage is TRBJ2-2, with D perhaps assigned TRBD1 or TRBD2 (5 bases each). Germline assignment: CDR1 MGHRA and CDR2 YSYEKL. Trimming stripped 5 bases from V and 3 bases from J, with 19 bases between. The CDR3 contains 17 residues. The CDR3 loop reads CASSGEQGKGYTGELFF. The DNA of the CDR3 is TGCGCCAGCAGCGGGGAGCAGGGAAAGGGATACACCGGGGAGCTGTTTTTT.

J is TRBJ1-2 and V is TRBV29-1, with unresolved D. V was pared by 8 bases and J by 6 bases, with 16 bases between. The CDR3 has 12 amino acids. CDR1 is SQVTM and CDR2 is ANQGSEA in the germline V gene. CDR3 in amino acids: CSTTRSGHGYTF. CDR3 DNA sequence: TGCAGCACAACCCGCAGCGGTCATGGCTACACCTTC.

This chain links TRBV3-1 with TRBJ1-5; 7 bases map to TRBD1. Germline-derived CDR1 and CDR2 are LGHDT and YNNKEL (reference sequence). With V trimmed by 4 bases and J by 7 bases, 7 bases remained unmatched. The CDR3 extends over 14 amino acids. CDR3 sequence: CASSPGTGEQPQHF. As DNA, the CDR3 is TGTGCCAGCAGCCCGGGAACAGGGGAGCAGCCCCAGCATTTT.